This T cell receptor beta chain was recorded in a study of blood T cell repertoires in COVID-19. Trimming removed 5 bases from V and 2 bases from J; junction bases left unmatched: 6. The length of the CDR3 is 15 residues. The V gene's germline CDR1 is SGHTA and CDR2 FQGNSA. In the authors' workflow: Using reference gene primer amplification, nucleated cell counts were estimated. The data were produced by immunoSEQ multiplex PCR, yet TCRdb's version contains in-frame clones alone and is incomplete. V and J calls and clone size follow that table, whereas D and trimming were derived from the DNA. The sample comprises under 200,000 clones, over 75% of which are singletons, and about 6.5% rests with the top ten.

The receptor's source is a man in his 70s with active or convalescent COVID-19. The sample comprised peripheral blood. The gene calls are TRBV7-2 and TRBJ2-7; 10 nucleotides match TRBD2. The CDR3: CASSRTSGDAYEQYF. The CDR3 bases are TGTGCCAGCAGCCGCACTAGCGGGGATGCCTACGAGCAGTACTTC.